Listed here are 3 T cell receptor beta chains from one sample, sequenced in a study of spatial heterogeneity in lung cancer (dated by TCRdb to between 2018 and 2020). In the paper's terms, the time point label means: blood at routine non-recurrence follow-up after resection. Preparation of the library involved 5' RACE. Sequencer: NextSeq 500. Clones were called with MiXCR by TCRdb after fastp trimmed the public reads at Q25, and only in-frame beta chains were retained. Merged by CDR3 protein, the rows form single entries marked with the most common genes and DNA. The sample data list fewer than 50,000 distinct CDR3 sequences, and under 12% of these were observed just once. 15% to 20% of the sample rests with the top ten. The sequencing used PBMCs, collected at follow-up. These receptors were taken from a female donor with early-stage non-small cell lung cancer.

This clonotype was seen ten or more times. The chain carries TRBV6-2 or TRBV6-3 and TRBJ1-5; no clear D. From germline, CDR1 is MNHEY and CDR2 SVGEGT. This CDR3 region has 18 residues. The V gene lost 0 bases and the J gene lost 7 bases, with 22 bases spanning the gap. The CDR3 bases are TGTGCCAGCAGTTACTCGAGAGTTTGGGGTTTTGGACCCCAGCCCCAGCATTTT. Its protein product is CASSYSRVWGFGPQPQHF.

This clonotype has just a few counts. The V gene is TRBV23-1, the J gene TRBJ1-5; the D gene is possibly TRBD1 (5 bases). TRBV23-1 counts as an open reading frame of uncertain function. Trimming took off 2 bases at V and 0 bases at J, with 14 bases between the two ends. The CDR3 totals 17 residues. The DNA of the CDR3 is TGCGCCAGCAGTCAAACTCGGACACTCTATAGCAATCAGCCCCAGCATTTT. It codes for CASSQTRTLYSNQPQHF.

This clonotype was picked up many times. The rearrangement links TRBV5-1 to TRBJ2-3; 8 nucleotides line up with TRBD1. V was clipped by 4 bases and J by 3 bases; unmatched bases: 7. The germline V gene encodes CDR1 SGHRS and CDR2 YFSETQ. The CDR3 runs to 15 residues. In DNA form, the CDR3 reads TGCGCCAGCAGCCCAGGACAGGGCCAAACAGATACGCAGTATTTT. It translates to CASSPGQGQTDTQYF.